These 24 T cell receptor beta chains were all obtained from the same sample, sequenced in a study of tumor-infiltrating lymphocytes in primary liver carcinoma. Scientists recovered RNA and DNA together from about 20-30 mg of unsorted bulk tissue. Reverse transcription of about 500 ng total RNA with a constant-region primer produced TCR beta cDNA. Slightly modified ARM-PCR with three nested multiplex PCR rounds yielded TCR beta libraries. The first two PCR rounds, roughly 10 cycles each, used TRBV1-TRBV30 forward primers and a C-beta reverse primer. TCRdb reanalysed the multiplex PCR reads using MiXCR and keeps one entry per CDR3 protein. The data show tens of thousands of distinct CDR3 sequences, roughly 70% seen once. Sequencing input: liver tumor tissue from sampling region 4. Documented subset: tumor region T4, right-lateral pole. The receptors shown here come from a man in his forties with primary liver carcinoma and hepatitis B virus infection.

This clonotype was observed once. A much bigger clone sits one base away, suggesting this may be a read error. The CDR3 does not close with the conserved phenylalanine or tryptophan, likely indicating a read error. The V gene is TRBV12-3 or TRBV12-4, the J gene TRBJ2-5; 11 bases are a match to TRBD2. V lost 10 bases, J lost 1 base, and 11 bases stayed unmatched. The CDR3 spans 16 residues. Here the CDR3 DNA reads TGTGCCATCAGACGAGGGACTAGCGGAATCCAAGAGACCCAGTACTTA. Its translation is CAIRRGTSGIQETQYL.

As regards this clonotype: At one of its ends the junction is not consistent with the germline gene, which may arise from a read error. The chain recombines TRBV28 with TRBJ1-4, with a weak D call TRBD1 (5 bases). The CDR3 is 16 residues long. Germline V gene data show CDR1 as MDHEN and CDR2 as SYDVKM. The CDR3 region is CTSSLDKIATNEKLFF. The CDR3 DNA reads TGTACCAGCAGTTTGGACAAAATCGCAACTAATGAAAAACTGTTTTTT.

This chain uses TRBV6-1 with TRBJ2-1, with D possibly TRBD2 on 6 matching bases. This CDR3 contains 15 residues. Per germline, CDR1 MNHNS and CDR2 SASEGT. With 4 bases removed from V and 7 bases from J, the gap between germline ends came to 17 bases. CDR3 region: CASSGGLVGLNEQFF. Here the CDR3 DNA reads TGTGCCAGCAGTGGGGGTCTAGTGGGACTGAATGAGCAGTTCTTC.

This clonotype was detected many times. The J gene is TRBJ2-5, the V gene TRBV9, with 9 bases lining up with TRBD1. The J segment lost 0 bases and the V segment lost 2 bases, leaving 5 bases of the junction unmatched. The CDR3 covers 16 residues. Germline V gene lookup returns CDR1 SGDLS and CDR2 YYNGEE. CDR3 nucleotide sequence: TGTGCCAGCAGCGTCCTAGGACAGGGGTACCAAGAGACCCAGTACTTC. Translating gives CASSVLGQGYQETQYF.

Comments on this clonotype: This is likely a read error, given that the CDR3 carries no conserved phenylalanine or tryptophan at its end. CDR3: CAGSPPSGRSTDTQYL. The CDR3 DNA sequence: TGTGCCGGCAGTCCCCCCTCCGGACGGAGCACAGATACGCAGTATTTG. The chain couples TRBV6-5 to TRBJ2-3; D is unclear. Germline CDR1 is MNHEY and CDR2 is SVGAGI. This CDR3 is built from 16 residues.

Ten or more counts support this clonotype. The CDR3 spells CASSVRQGMATEAFF. The CDR3 region has the DNA TGCGCCAGCAGCGTCCGACAGGGCATGGCCACTGAAGCTTTCTTT. The rearrangement links TRBV5-1 to TRBJ1-1; 7 bases line up with TRBD1. There are 15 residues in the CDR3. Germline V gives CDR1 SGHRS, CDR2 YFSETQ. V shed 4 bases and J 4 bases; nucleotides not matched to a gene: 10.

This clonotype has a count of ten or more. The rearrangement links TRBV6-5 to TRBJ2-1; D is possibly TRBD1 or TRBD2 (5 bases each). The V and J ends lost 5 bases and 0 bases respectively, with 14 bases between them. Germline CDR1 MNHEY, CDR2 SVGAGI. The CDR3 runs to 16 residues. CDR3 region: CASSLGTSGSYNEQFF. The CDR3 DNA sequence: TGTGCCAGCAGTCTGGGGACCAGCGGCTCCTACAATGAGCAGTTCTTC.

Points on this clonotype: One end of the junction is discordant with germline, which a read error may explain. J is TRBJ2-6 and V is TRBV24-1, with a weak D call TRBD1 (6 bases). Looked up from germline, CDR1 is KGHDR and CDR2 is SFDVKD. CDR3 length: 18 residues. CDR3 loop: CATSDTETGDSGVNVLTF. The DNA for the CDR3 is TGCGCCACCAGTGATACCGAGACAGGTGACTCTGGGGTCAACGTCCTGACTTTC.

Of note for this clonotype: Sequence at one end of the junction differs from germline and may be a read error. The V and J genes are TRBV29-1 and TRBJ2-5, with 13 bases aligning to TRBD2. This CDR3 is 15 amino acids long. Germline V gene data show CDR1 as SQVTM and CDR2 as ANQGSEA. The CDR3 loop is CSVRTSGSRAETQNF. Here the CDR3 DNA reads TGCAGCGTTCGGACTAGCGGGAGTCGGGCAGAGACCCAGAACTTC.

In regard to this clonotype: This may arise from a read error, as a much more abundant clone is one base away. The chain links TRBV6-2 or TRBV6-3 to TRBJ1-1; possibly TRBD1 for D (5 bases). The CDR3 runs 11 residues. Germline V gene data show CDR1 as MNHEY and CDR2 as SVGEGT. The CDR3 here is CANSGGAEAFF. As DNA, the CDR3 is TGTGCCAACAGTGGGGGAGCAGAAGCTTTCTTT.

Note on this clonotype: A junction end diverges from the germline sequence, so it may reflect a read error. The gene calls are TRBV11-2 and TRBJ2-2, with D perhaps matching TRBD2 (6 bases). The CDR3 contains 15 residues. Germline CDR1 SGHAT, CDR2 FQNNGV. The DNA of the CDR3 is TGTGCCAGCAGCTTTGCGGGATCGAACACCGGGGAGCCGTCATTT. This codes for CASSFAGSNTGEPSF.

In regard to this clonotype: At one boundary the junction diverges from the germline segment, which might be a read error. The V and J genes are TRBV5-1 and TRBJ2-1; D possibly corresponds to TRBD2 (5 bases). Germline lookup yields CDR1 SGHRS and CDR2 YFSETQ. The CDR3 consists of 14 residues. CDR3 bases: TGCGCCAGCAGCCCTCAGGAGGATTACAATGTGCAGTTCTTC. Encoded protein: CASSPQEDYNVQFF.

On this clonotype itself: A much larger clone lies one base from this, so it may be a read error. The V call is TRBV6-5, the J call TRBJ2-2; possibly TRBD1 for D (5 bases). Germline values: CDR1 MNHEY, CDR2 SVGAGI. The CDR3 totals 14 residues. CDR3: CASCYQGVLGELFF. The CDR3 DNA is TGTGCCAGCTGTTATCAAGGGGTACTGGGGGAGCTGTTTTTT.

A note on this clonotype: A junction end diverges from the germline sequence, so it may reflect a read error. Here the CDR3 reads CDSSSRTSTETQYF. In nucleotides, the CDR3 is TGTGACAGCAGCTCCCGGACTAGCACAGAGACCCAGTACTTC. The chain recombines TRBV9 with TRBJ2-5; TRBD2 matches at 8 bases. The CDR3 totals 14 residues. The germline V gene has CDR1 SGDLS and CDR2 YYNGEE.

The rearrangement links TRBV11-2 to TRBJ1-1, with TRBD1 identical over 7 bases. Trimming cost V 7 bases and J 3 bases; bases outside gene matches: 14. Germline values: CDR1 SGHAT, CDR2 FQNNGV. The CDR3 sequence is 16 residues long. The CDR3: CASIPSRGLVYTEAFF. The CDR3 bases are TGTGCCAGCATTCCATCCAGGGGGTTGGTGTACACTGAAGCTTTCTTT.

The CDR3 sequence: CASSLDRTSGRGETQYF. The CDR3 region has the DNA TGTGCCAGCAGCTTAGATCGGACTAGCGGGAGAGGAGAGACCCAGTACTTC. The V gene is TRBV11-2, the J gene TRBJ2-5, with 13 positions matching TRBD2. V dropped 0 bases and J dropped 4; count of bases not matched to a gene: 5. This CDR3 spans 17 amino acids. CDR1 SGHAT and CDR2 FQNNGV come from the germline V gene.

Points on this clonotype: The junction differs from germline at one of its ends, possibly a read error. V usage is TRBV6-1 and J usage is TRBJ2-7, with 9 bases identical to TRBD2. This CDR3 region has 17 residues. Germline values: CDR1 MNHNS, CDR2 SASEGT. The chain's CDR3 is CSSSEVLAGGTSYEHYF. Written as DNA, the CDR3 is TGTTCCAGCAGTGAGGTTCTGGCGGGAGGGACTTCCTACGAGCATTACTTC.

This clonotype has just a few counts. V usage is TRBV6-1 and J usage is TRBJ2-7; no clear D gene. From germline, CDR1 is MNHNS and CDR2 SASEGT. V dropped 5 bases and J dropped 7 bases, with 24 bases sitting between them. This CDR3 contains 16 residues. The CDR3 sequence is CASSHWTVTTFREQYF. The CDR3 coding sequence is TGTGCCAGCAGTCACTGGACCGTTACCACCTTTCGGGAGCAGTACTTC.

Points on this clonotype: An end of the junction does not agree with germline; a read error may underlie this. The gene calls are TRBV11-2 and TRBJ1-2, with a weak D call TRBD1 (5 bases). The CDR3 is 13 residues long. Germline-derived CDR1 and CDR2 are SGHAT and FQNNGV. CDR3 sequence reads: CTSSQTGVSGYTF. The CDR3 DNA is TGTACCAGCAGCCAAACAGGTGTTAGTGGCTACACCTTC.

Worth noting for this clonotype: Given a much more abundant clone one base away, this may be a read error. V and J are TRBV29-1 and TRBJ2-2, with 8 bases identical to TRBD1. The CDR3 is 16 amino acids. Germline loops: CDR1 SQVTM, CDR2 ANQGSEA. The CDR3: CNVPSPGGANTGELFF. CDR3 DNA: TGCAACGTTCCGAGTCCAGGGGGCGCGAACACCGGGGAGCTGTTTTTT.

V and J are TRBV6-1 and TRBJ2-7; either TRBD1 or TRBD2 may supply D (5 bases each). Germline values: CDR1 MNHNS, CDR2 SASEGT. V was trimmed by 11 bases and J by 0 bases, leaving 20 bases between them. This CDR3 is built from 15 residues. The CDR3 reads CACIAGWGFSYEQYF. The DNA of the CDR3 is TGTGCCTGCATTGCGGGTTGGGGGTTCTCCTACGAGCAGTACTTC.

Concerning this clonotype: Its ends do not fully match the called genes, so a read error is possible. The genes are TRBV5-5 and TRBJ2-1; unclear D gene. Per germline, CDR1 SGHKS and CDR2 YYEKEE (reference sequence). The CDR3 extends over 15 amino acids. CDR3 region: CGSSLVPGRYNEQFF. In nucleotides, the CDR3 is TGTGGCAGCAGCTTGGTTCCCGGACGGTATAATGAGCAATTCTTC.

About this clonotype itself: Since a much larger clone is just one base distant, this may be a read error. The conserved closing phenylalanine or tryptophan is absent in this CDR3, likely reflecting a read error. This rearrangement joins TRBV28 to TRBJ2-7, with 7 bases matching TRBD1. The CDR3 consists of 15 residues. Trimming cost V 6 bases and J 5 bases; bases outside gene matches: 13. CDR1 is MDHEN and CDR2 is SYDVKM in the germline V gene. CDR3 amino acids: CASSPPRQGFDEQYY. CDR3 coding DNA: TGTGCCAGCAGCCCGCCACGACAGGGCTTCGACGAGCAGTACTAC.

With respect to this clonotype: With a much larger clone just one base away, this may be a read error. V is TRBV7-2 and J is TRBJ2-7; D gene ambiguous. V was trimmed by 6 bases and J by 2 bases, leaving 17 bases between them. The CDR3 extends over 15 amino acids. Germline loops: CDR1 SGHTA, CDR2 FQGNSA. The CDR3 DNA follows: TGTGCCAGCAGTAACGGACCCAAACTGACCTACGAGCAGTACTTC. Protein product: CASSNGPKLTYEQYF.